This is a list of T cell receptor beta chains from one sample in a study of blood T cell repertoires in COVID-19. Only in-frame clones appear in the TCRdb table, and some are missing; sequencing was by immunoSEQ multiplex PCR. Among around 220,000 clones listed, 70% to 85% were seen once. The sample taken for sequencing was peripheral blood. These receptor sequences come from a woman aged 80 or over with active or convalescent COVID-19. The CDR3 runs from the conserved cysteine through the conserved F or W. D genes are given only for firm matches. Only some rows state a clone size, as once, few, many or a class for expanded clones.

CDR3: CASRRGHRGQGADEQYF
DNA: TGCGCCAGCAGACGTGGGCACCGAGGACAGGGAGCGGACGAGCAGTACTTC
size: NA
J: TRBJ2-7
V: TRBV5-1
D: TRBD1

CDR3: CASSQSQLRRNEQFF
DNA: TGTGCCAGCAGTCAAAGCCAACTCCGTCGCAATGAGCAGTTCTTC
size: NA
J: TRBJ2-1
V: TRBV11-2
D: NA

CDR3: CASSIGEVQPQHF
DNA: TGTGCCAGTAGTATAGGAGAAGTTCAGCCCCAGCATTTT
size: NA
J: TRBJ1-5
V: TRBV19
D: NA

CDR3: CASSQLAGGEAEAFF
DNA: TGTGCCAGCAGCCAACTGGCGGGGGGGGAGGCTGAAGCTTTCTTT
size: NA
J: TRBJ1-1
V: TRBV4-2
D: NA

CDR3: CASSPLNRGQYGYTF
DNA: TGTGCCAGCAGCCCCCTCAATAGGGGACAGTATGGCTACACCTTC
size: NA
J: TRBJ1-2
V: TRBV7-9
D: TRBD1

CDR3: CASSIGRGTAFDEQFF
DNA: TGTGCCAGTAGTATTGGGAGGGGAACAGCGTTCGATGAGCAGTTCTTC
size: NA
J: TRBJ2-1
V: TRBV19
D: TRBD2

CDR3: CASSLGGQGNSPLHF
DNA: TGCGCCAGCAGCTTGGGGGGACAGGGTAATTCACCCCTCCACTTT
size: NA
J: TRBJ1-6
V: TRBV5-1
D: TRBD1

CDR3: CASSPIQGVDYGYTF
DNA: TGTGCCAGCTCGCCAATACAGGGGGTAGACTATGGCTACACCTTC
size: NA
J: TRBJ1-2
V: TRBV18
D: TRBD1

CDR3: CASSRGGGSGNTIYF
DNA: TGTGCCAGCAGTCGAGGTGGAGGCTCTGGAAACACCATATATTTT
size: few
J: TRBJ1-3
V: TRBV28
D: NA

CDR3: CASKGQGTGELFF
DNA: TGTGCCAGCAAGGGGCAGGGGACCGGGGAGCTGTTTTTT
size: NA
J: TRBJ2-2
V: TRBV28
D: NA

CDR3: CASKAQGAFYNSPLHF
DNA: TGTGCCAGCAAAGCACAGGGCGCCTTCTATAATTCACCCCTCCACTTT
size: NA
J: TRBJ1-6
V: TRBV28
D: NA

CDR3: CASSLAGTSRNEQFF
DNA: TGCGCCAGCAGCTTGGCCGGGACTAGCCGCAATGAGCAGTTCTTC
size: NA
J: TRBJ2-1
V: TRBV5-1
D: TRBD2